This paragraph covers one T cell receptor (beta chain) sequence. Its antigen is unidentified. Attachment of unique molecular identifiers was made to individual cDNA molecules. TCRdb re-called the 5' RACE reads with MiXCR, one entry per CDR3 protein. The sample carries around 67,000 distinct CDR3 sequences, 12% recorded once. The source of the sample is a study of early T cells in non-severe SARS-CoV-2 infection. Across the whole study: Sequencing of bulk RNA from unsorted whole blood was done, without chain pairing.

Whole-study findings and limits: Reliance on VDJdb matching favored anti-spike CD8 responses; private and CD4 specificities were missed.

The CDR3 consists of 14 residues. Germline V lookup: CDR1 SGHTA, CDR2 FQGNSA. Trimming took 6 bases from V and 4 from J, leaving 13 bases between them. The TCR originated in an adult who was a healthcare worker with PCR-confirmed SARS-CoV-2 infection or an uninfected control (not recorded which). The sequenced material came from whole blood. The chain employs TRBV7-2 and TRBJ2-1; D is uncertain. CDR3: CASRKDIPYNEQFF. DNA for the CDR3: TGTGCCAGCAGGAAAGACATCCCGTACAATGAGCAGTTCTTC.